This TCR beta chain stems from a study of shared clonotypes between healthy human individuals. Trimming removed 0 bases from V and 5 bases from J, with 7 bases in between. The CDR3 is made up of 12 amino acids. Germline CDR1 and CDR2: GTSNPN and SVGIG (reference sequence). Only CD45RO-negative cells positively selected for CCR7 counted as naive CD8 cells, so terminally differentiated effector memory CD45RA+ cells were excluded. As processed by the authors: There were no quality scores in the junction-only immunoSEQ sequences, so filtering differed. Clones were sequenced by immunoSEQ multiplex PCR, and TCRdb holds only the in-frame ones, with some missing. The DNA gave D and trimming, while V, J and clone size come from that table. The sample holds hundreds of thousands of clones; about 97% are singletons and the top ten take about 0.25%.

The rearrangement uses TRBV30 and TRBJ2-5; D remains ambiguous. The clonotype was recovered from a man aged 25 to 40 in good health. The specimen was naive CD8+ T cells sorted from blood. CDR3 DNA: TGTGCCTGGAGTGTACTCGGGGAGACCCAGTACTTC. Protein product: CAWSVLGETQYF.